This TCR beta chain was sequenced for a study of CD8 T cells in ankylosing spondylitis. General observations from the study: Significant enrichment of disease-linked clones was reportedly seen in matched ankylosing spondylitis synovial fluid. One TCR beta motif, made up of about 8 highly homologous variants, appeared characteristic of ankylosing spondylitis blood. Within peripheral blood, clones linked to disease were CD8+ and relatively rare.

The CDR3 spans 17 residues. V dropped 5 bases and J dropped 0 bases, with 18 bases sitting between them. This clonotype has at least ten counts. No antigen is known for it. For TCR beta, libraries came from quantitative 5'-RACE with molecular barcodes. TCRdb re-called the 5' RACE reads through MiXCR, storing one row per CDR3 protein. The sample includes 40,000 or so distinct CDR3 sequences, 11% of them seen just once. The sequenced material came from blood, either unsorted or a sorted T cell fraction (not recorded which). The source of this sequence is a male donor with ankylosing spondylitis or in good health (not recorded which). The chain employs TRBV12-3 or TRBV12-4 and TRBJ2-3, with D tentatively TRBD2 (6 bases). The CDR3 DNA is TGTGCCAGCAGTCCTAACCCCGGACGGGAGAGCACAGATACGCAGTATTTT. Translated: CASSPNPGRESTDTQYF.